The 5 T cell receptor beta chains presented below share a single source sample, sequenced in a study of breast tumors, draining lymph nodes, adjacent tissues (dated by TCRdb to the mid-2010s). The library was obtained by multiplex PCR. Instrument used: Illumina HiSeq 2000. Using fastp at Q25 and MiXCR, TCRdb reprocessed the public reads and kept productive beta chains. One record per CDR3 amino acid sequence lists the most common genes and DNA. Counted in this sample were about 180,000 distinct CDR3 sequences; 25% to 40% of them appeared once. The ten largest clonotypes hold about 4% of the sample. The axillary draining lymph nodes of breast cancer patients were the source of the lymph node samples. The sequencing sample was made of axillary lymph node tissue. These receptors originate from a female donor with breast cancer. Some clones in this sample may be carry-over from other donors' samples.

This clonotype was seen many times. This CDR3 reads CASSFVPSGRAFNEQFF. The CDR3 DNA sequence: TGTGCCAGCAGCTTTGTTCCTAGCGGGAGGGCTTTCAATGAGCAGTTCTTC. This chain uses TRBV11-2 with TRBJ2-1, with 12 bases matching TRBD2. The CDR3 is 17 amino acids. Looked up from germline, CDR1 is SGHAT and CDR2 is FQNNGV. Trimming took 3 bases from V and 6 from J; bases not matched to a gene: 9.

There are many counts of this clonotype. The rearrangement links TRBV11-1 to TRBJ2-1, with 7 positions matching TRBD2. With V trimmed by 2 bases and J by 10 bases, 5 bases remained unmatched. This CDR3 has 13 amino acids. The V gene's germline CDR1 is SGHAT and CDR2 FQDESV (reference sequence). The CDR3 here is CASSLLVGGEQFF. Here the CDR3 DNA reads TGTGCCAGCAGCTTATTAGTCGGGGGGGAGCAGTTCTTC.

CDR3 bases: TGTGCCAGTAGTATTTTGGGTGGGGGGCAGTACACAGATACGCAGTATTTT. Its translation is CASSILGGGQYTDTQYF. The chain has TRBV19 and TRBJ2-3; D may correspond to TRBD1 or TRBD2 (6 bases each). Germline CDR1 and CDR2: LNHDA and SQIVND (reference sequence). Trimming left V 3 bases short and J 2 bases short, with 18 bases between. The CDR3 is made up of 17 amino acids.

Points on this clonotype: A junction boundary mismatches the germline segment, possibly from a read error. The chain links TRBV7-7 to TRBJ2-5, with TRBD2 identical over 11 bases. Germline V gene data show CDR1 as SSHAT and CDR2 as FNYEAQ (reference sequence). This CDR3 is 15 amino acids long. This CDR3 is CASSRSGTSGETQHF. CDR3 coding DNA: TGTGCTAGCAGCCGCTCCGGGACTAGCGGAGAGACCCAGCACTTC.

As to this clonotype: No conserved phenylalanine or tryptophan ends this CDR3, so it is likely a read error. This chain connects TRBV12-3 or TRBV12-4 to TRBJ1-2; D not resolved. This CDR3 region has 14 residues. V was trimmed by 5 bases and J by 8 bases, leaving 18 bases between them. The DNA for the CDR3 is TGTGCCAGCAGTGACACACCCTCTCTTGGGGGCTACACCATC. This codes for CASSDTPSLGGYTI.